This T cell receptor beta chain was captured by sequencing in a study of beta chain features in type 1 diabetes. Germline-derived CDR1 and CDR2 are SGHAT and FQNNGV. V gave up 5 bases and J gave up 3 bases, with 11 bases separating them. This CDR3 is 14 amino acids long. Donors underwent one heparinised blood draw, about 120 mL on average. This clone showed up just a few times. Reverse transcription of all isolated RNA meant that expressed TCRB transcripts were sequenced. The data were produced by immunoSEQ multiplex PCR, yet TCRdb's version contains in-frame clones alone and is incomplete. The sample lists hundreds of thousands of clones, roughly 13% occurring once.

What was sequenced was naive CD4+ T cells from blood. The TCR originated in a young man in good health. J is TRBJ1-3 and V is TRBV11-2; a possible D gene is TRBD1 (6 bases). The CDR3 sequence: CASSPVTGGNTIYF. The CDR3 DNA reads as TGTGCCAGCAGCCCGGTGACAGGTGGAAACACCATATATTTT.